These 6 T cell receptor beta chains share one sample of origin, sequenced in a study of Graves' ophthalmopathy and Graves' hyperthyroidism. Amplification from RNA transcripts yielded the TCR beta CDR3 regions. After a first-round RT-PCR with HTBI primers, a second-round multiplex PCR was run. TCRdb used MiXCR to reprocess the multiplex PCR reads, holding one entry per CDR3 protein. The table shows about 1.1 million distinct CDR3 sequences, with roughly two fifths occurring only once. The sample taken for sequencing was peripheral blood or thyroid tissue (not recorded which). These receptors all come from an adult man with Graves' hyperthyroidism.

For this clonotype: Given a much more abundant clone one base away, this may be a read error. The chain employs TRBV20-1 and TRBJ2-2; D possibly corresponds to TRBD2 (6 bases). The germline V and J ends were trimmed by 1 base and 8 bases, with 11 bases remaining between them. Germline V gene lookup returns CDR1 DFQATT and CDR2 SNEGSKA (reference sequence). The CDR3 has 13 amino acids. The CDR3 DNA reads TGCAGTGCTAGAGGGGGCGGGGCGGGGGAGCTGTTTTTT. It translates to CSARGGGAGELFF.

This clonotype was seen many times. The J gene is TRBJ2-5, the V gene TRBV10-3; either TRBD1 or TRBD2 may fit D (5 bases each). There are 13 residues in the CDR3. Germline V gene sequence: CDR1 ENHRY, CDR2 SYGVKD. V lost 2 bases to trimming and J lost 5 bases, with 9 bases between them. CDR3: CAISEGTIETQYF. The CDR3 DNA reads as TGTGCCATCAGTGAGGGGACGATCGAGACCCAGTACTTC.

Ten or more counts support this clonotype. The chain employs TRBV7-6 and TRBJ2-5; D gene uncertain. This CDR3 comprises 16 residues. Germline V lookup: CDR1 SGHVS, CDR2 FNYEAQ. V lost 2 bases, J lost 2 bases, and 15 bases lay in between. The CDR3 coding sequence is TGTGCCAGCAGCTTACAGTCTGGGCGGAGACAAGAGACCCAGTACTTC. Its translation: CASSLQSGRRQETQYF.

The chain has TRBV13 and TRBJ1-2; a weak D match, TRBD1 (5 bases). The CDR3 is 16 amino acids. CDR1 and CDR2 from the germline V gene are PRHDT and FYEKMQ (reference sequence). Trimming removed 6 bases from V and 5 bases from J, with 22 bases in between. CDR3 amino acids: CASSLLTDNFVYGYTF. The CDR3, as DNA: TGTGCCAGCAGTTTACTGACAGACAATTTCGTGTATGGCTACACCTTC. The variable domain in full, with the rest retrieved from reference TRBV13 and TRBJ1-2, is AAGVIQSPRHLIKEKRETATLKCYPIPRHDTVYWYQQGPGQDPQFLISFYEKMQSDKGSIPDRFSAQQFSDYHSELNMSSLELGDSALYFCASSLLTDNFVYGYTFGSGTRLTVV.

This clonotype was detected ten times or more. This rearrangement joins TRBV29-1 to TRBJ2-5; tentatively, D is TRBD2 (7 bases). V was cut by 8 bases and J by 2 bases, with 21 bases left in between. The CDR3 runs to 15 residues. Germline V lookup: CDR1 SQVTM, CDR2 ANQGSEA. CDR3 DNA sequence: TGCAGCACCCTGGGGGGGGGCCGAGGGCAAGAGACCCAGTACTTC. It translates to CSTLGGGRGQETQYF.

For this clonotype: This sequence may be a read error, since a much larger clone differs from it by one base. CDR3 DNA: TGTGCCAGCAACTTGGGACAGTACAATCGGCCCCAGCATTTT. This translates into CASNLGQYNRPQHF. The genes are TRBV12-3 or TRBV12-4 and TRBJ1-5; TRBD1 agrees at 7 bases. The CDR3 extends over 14 amino acids.